A selection of T cell receptor beta chains follows, all from one sample in a study of cytomegalovirus exposure and HLA in healthy donors. Profiled with immunoSEQ multiplex PCR; TCRdb holds only in-frame clones, not every one. The sample consists of about 170,000 clones, around 85% of them appearing once. The sample consisted of PBMCs. These receptors originate from a boy aged 2 to 10 in good health and CMV-seronegative. Both conserved end residues are part of each CDR3. The listing skips clone size in some rows; elsewhere it reads once, few, many or a size class.

v_gene,abundance,CDR3aa
TRBV2,few,CASSENRAGGKETQYF
TRBV9,NA,CASSPLTGADSNTQYF
TRBV7-9,NA,CASSLSFELYGYTF
TRBV13,NA,CASTRPLRTDTQYF
TRBV6-5,NA,CASGGQLNTEAFF
TRBV7-9,NA,CASSLVPGGWDEQFF
TRBV28,NA,CASRGARGGNQPQHF
TRBV27,NA,CASSSGLAAYEQYF
TRBV4-1,NA,CASSQIGQGSYNEQFF
TRBV5-1,NA,CASSSKAGNMGNQPQHF
TRBV11-1,once,CASSARDRGEKLFF
TRBV6-1,NA,CASNSRQGQSPLHF
TRBV7-9,few,CASRSRSQGISYEQYF
TRBV10-1,NA,CASSGAEETQYF